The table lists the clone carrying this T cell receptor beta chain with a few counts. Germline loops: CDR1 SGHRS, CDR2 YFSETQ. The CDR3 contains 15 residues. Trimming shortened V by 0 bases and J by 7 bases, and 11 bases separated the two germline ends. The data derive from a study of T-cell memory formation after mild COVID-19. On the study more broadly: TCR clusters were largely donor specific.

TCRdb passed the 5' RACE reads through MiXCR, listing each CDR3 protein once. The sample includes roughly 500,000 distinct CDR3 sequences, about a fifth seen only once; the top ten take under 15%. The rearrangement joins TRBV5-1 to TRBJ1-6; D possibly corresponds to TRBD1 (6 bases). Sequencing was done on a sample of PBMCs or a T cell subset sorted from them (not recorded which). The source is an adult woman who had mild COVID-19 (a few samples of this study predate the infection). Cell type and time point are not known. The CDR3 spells CASSLDGGRNSPLHF. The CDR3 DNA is TGCGCCAGCAGCTTGGACGGGGGCAGAAATTCACCCCTCCACTTT.